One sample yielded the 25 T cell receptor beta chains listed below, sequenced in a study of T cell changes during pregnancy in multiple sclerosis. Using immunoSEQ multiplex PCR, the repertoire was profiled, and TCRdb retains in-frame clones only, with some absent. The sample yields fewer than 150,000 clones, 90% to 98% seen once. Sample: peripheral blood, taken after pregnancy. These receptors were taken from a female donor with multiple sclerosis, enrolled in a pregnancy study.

CDR3 DNA sequence: TGTGCCAGCAGCGTAGAGCCGGGGGGGGTCTACGAGCAGTACTTC. Encoded protein: CASSVEPGGVYEQYF. This chain connects TRBV9 to TRBJ2-7; 8 bases match TRBD2. The germline CDR1 and CDR2 sequences are SGDLS and YYNGEE. The junction had 5 bases not matched to a gene; V was cut back by 0 bases and J by 3 bases. This CDR3 has 15 amino acids.

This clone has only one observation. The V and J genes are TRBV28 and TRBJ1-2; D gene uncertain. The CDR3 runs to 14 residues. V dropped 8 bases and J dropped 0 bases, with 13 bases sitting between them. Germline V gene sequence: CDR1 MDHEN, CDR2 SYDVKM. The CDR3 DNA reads TGTGCCAGCTCCATCCAACCAGCTAACTATGGCTACACCTTC. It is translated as CASSIQPANYGYTF.

Here the CDR3 DNA reads TGTGCCTGGACCTTTAGGGGACTAGCGGGAGTTCAGAATACGCAGTATTTT. Protein: CAWTFRGLAGVQNTQYF. The J gene is TRBJ2-3, the V gene TRBV30, with TRBD2 matching 14 bases. The J segment lost 7 bases and the V segment lost 4 bases, leaving 13 bases of the junction unmatched. This CDR3 is built from 17 residues. Germline CDR1 GTSNPN, CDR2 SVGIG (reference sequence).

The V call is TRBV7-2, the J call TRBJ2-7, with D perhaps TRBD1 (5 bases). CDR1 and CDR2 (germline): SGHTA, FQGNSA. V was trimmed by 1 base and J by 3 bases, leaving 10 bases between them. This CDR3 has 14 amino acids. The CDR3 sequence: CASSLVRGYYEQYF. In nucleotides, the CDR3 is TGTGCCAGCAGCTTAGTAAGGGGATACTACGAGCAGTACTTC.

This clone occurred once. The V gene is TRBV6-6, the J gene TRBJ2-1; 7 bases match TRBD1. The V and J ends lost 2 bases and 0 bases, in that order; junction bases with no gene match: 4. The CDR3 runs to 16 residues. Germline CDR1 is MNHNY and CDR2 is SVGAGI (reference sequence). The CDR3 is CASSYGGQSSYNEQFF. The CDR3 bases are TGTGCCAGCAGTTACGGGGGACAGAGCTCCTACAATGAGCAGTTCTTC.

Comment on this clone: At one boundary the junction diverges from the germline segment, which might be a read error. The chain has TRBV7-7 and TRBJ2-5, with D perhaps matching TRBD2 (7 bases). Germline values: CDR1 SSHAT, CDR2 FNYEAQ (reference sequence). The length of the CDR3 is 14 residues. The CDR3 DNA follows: TGTGCTAGCAGCTTAGCGGCGGGGGCGCAGACCCAGTACTTC. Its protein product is CASSLAAGAQTQYF.

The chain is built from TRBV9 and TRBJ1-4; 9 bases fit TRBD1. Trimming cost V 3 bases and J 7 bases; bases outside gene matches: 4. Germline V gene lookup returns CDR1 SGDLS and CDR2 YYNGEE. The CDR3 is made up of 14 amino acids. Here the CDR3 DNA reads TGTGCCAGCAGCGAGACAGGGGGTTTTGAAAAACTGTTTTTT. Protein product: CASSETGGFEKLFF. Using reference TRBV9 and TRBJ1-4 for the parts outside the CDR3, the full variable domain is DSGVTQTPKHLITATGQRVTLRCSPRSGDLSVYWYQQSLDQGLQFLIQYYNGEERAKGNILERFSAQQFPDLHSELNLSSLELGDSALYFCASSETGGFEKLFFGSGTQLSVL.

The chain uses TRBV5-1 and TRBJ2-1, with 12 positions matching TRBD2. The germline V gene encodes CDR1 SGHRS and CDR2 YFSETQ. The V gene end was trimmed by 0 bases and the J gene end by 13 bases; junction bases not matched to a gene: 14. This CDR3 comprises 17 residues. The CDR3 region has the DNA TGCGCCAGCAGCTTGGGGACTAGCGGGACCCCTACAATGAGTCAGTTCTTC. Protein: CASSLGTSGTPTMSQFF.

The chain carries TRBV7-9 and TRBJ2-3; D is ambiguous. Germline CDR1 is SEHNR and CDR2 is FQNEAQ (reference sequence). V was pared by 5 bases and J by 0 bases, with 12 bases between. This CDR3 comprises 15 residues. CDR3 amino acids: CASSPRIGSTDTQYF. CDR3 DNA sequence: TGTGCCAGCAGCCCCAGGATCGGAAGCACAGATACGCAGTATTTT.

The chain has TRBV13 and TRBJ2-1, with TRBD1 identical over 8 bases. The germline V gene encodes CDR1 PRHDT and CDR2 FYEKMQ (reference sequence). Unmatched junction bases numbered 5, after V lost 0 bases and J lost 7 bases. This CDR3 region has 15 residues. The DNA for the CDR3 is TGTGCCAGCAGCTTAGGCTCTGACAGGGGAAATGAGCAGTTCTTC. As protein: CASSLGSDRGNEQFF.

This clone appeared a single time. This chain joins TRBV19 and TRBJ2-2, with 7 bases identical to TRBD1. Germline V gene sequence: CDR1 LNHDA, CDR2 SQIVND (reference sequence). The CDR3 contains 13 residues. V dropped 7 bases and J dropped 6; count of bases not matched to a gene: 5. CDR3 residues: CASMSQGAGELFF. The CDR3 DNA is TGTGCCAGTATGAGTCAGGGGGCCGGGGAGCTGTTTTTT. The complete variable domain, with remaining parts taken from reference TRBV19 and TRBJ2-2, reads DGGITQSPKYLFRKEGQNVTLSCEQNLNHDAMYWYRQDPGQGLRLIYYSQIVNDFQKGDIAEGYSVSREKKESFPLTVTSAQKNPTAFYLCASMSQGAGELFFGEGSRLTVL.

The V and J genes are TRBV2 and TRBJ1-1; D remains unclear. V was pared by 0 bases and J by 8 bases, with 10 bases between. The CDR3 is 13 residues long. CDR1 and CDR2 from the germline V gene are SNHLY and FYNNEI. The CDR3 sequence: CASSEAPGREAFF. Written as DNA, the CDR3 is TGTGCCAGCAGTGAAGCGCCCGGGAGGGAAGCTTTCTTT.

The CDR3: CSVGGRAKETQYF. CDR3 sequence (DNA): TGCAGCGTTGGCGGGAGGGCCAAAGAGACCCAGTACTTC. The rearrangement links TRBV29-1 to TRBJ2-5; 9 bases are shared with TRBD2. The germline V gene has CDR1 SQVTM and CDR2 ANQGSEA. V lost 4 bases and J lost 3; bases outside the gene matches: 3. This CDR3 comprises 13 residues.

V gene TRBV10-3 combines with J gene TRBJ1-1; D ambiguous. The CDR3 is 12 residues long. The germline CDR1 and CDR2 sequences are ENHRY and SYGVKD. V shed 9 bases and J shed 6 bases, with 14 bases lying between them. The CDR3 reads CAISYGTAEAFF. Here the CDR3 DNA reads TGTGCCATTTCCTACGGTACCGCTGAAGCTTTCTTT.

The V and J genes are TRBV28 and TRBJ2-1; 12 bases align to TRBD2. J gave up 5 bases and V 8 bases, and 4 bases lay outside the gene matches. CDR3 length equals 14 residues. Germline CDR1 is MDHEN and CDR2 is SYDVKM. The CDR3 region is CASHTSGRHNEQFF. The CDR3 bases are TGTGCCAGCCATACTAGCGGGAGGCACAATGAGCAGTTCTTC.

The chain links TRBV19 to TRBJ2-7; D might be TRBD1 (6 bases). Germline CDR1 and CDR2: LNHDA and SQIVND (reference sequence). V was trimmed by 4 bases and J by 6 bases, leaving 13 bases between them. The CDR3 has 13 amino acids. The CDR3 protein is CASSTGTRGEQYF. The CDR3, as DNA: TGTGCCAGTAGTACCGGGACACGGGGCGAGCAGTACTTC.

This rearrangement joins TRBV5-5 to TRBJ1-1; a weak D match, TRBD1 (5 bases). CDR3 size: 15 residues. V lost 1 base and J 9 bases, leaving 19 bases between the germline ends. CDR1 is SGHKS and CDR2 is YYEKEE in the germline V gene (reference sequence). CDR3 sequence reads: CASSLQRPTDIQAFF. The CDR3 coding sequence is TGTGCCAGCAGCTTGCAAAGACCGACGGACATTCAAGCTTTCTTT. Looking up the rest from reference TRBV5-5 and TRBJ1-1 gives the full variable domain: DAGVTQSPTHLIKTRGQQVTLRCSPISGHKSVSWYQQVLGQGPQFIFQYYEKEERGRGNFPDRFSARQFPNYSSELNVNALLLGDSALYLCASSLQRPTDIQAFFGQGTRLTVV.

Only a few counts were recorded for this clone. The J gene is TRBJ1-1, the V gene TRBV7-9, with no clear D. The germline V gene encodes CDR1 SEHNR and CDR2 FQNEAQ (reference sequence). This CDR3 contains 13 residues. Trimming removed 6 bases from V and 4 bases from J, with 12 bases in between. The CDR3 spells CASREGGGTEAFF. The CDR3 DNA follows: TGTGCCAGCAGGGAGGGTGGCGGCACTGAAGCTTTCTTT.

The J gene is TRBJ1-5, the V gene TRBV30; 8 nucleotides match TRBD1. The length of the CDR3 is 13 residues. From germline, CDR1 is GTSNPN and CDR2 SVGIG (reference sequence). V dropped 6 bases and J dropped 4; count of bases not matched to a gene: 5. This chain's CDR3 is CACCRDRNQPQHF. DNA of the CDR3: TGTGCCTGTTGCCGGGACAGGAATCAGCCCCAGCATTTT.

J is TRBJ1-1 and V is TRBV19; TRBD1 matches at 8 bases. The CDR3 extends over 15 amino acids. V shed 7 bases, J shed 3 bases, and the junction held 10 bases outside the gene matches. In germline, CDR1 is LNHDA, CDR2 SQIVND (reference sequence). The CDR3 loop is CASTKGGTGYTEAFF. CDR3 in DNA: TGTGCCAGTACCAAGGGGGGGACAGGATACACTGAAGCTTTCTTT.

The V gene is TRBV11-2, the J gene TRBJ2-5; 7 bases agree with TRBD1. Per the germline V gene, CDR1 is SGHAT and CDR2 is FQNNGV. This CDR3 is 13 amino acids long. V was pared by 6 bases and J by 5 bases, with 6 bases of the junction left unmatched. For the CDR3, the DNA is TGTGCCAGCAGAACAGGGGCGCGTGAGACCCAGTACTTC. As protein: CASRTGARETQYF.

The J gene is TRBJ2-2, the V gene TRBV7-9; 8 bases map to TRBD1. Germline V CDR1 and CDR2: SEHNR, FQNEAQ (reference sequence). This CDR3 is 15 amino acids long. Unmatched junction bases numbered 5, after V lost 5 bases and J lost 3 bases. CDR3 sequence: CASSRLDRDTGELFF. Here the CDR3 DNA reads TGTGCCAGCAGCCGTCTGGACAGGGACACCGGGGAGCTGTTTTTT.

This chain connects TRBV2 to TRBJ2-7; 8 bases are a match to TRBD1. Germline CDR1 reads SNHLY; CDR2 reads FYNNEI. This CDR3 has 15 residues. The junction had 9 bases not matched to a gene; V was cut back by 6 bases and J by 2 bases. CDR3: CASSAQGAQTYEQYF. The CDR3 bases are TGTGCCAGCAGCGCTCAGGGGGCACAAACCTACGAGCAGTACTTC.

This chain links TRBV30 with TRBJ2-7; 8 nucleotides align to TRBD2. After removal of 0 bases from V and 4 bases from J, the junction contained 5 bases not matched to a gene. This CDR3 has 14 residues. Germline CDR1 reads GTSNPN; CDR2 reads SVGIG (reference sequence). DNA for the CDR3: TGTGCCTGGAGTGTGCCTAGCGGGTCGTACGAGCAGTACTTC. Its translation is CAWSVPSGSYEQYF.

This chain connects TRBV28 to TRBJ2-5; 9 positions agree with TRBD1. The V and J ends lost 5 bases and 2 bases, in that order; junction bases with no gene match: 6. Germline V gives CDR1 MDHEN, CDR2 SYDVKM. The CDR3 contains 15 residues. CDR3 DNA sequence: TGTGCCAGCAGTCCGGGACAGGGATTACAAGAGACCCAGTACTTC. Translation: CASSPGQGLQETQYF.